This record concerns one TCR beta chain sequence. Its antigen remains unknown. Replicate PCRs from sorted subsets contained 200 ng DNA, which is some 32,000 T cell genomes. TCRdb's copy holds only in-frame clones and misses some; the assay was immunoSEQ multiplex PCR. This sample has over 2,000,000 clones, with approximately 92% found just once. Selected positively for CCR7 and CD45RO-negative, naive CD8 cells excluded terminally differentiated effector memory CD45RA+ cells. This sample was taken from a study of shared clonotypes between healthy human individuals. Study-wide results and limits: The generation probabilities recorded for non-shared clonotypes fell below those of clonotypes shared by all four donors.

The CDR3 contains 14 residues. V lost 3 bases, J lost 4 bases, and 5 bases stayed unmatched. Germline V CDR1 and CDR2: MNHEY, SMNVEV (reference sequence). The clonotype comes from a man aged 18 to 29 in good health. Some clones in this sample may be carry-over from other donors' samples. The J gene is TRBJ1-1, the V gene TRBV27, with 7 bases lining up with TRBD1. The specimen sequenced was naive CD8+ T cells from PBMCs. CDR3 sequence reads: CASSFGTAFTEAFF. The CDR3, as DNA: TGTGCCAGCAGTTTCGGGACAGCGTTCACTGAAGCTTTCTTT.